Listed here are 28 T cell receptor beta chains from one sample, sequenced in a study of shared clonotypes between healthy human individuals. Assay used: immunoSEQ multiplex PCR; TCRdb lists only in-frame clones, some missing. Altogether some 2,100,000 clones are present, more than 85% being singletons, with the ten largest covering about 1.8%. Naive CD8 cells lacked CD45RO, underwent positive selection for CCR7 and left out terminally differentiated effector memory CD45RA+ cells. The sequencing input was naive CD8+ T cells from PBMCs. All receptors come from a man aged 18 to 35 in good health. Some clones in this sample may be carry-over from other donors' samples.

The V and J genes are TRBV11-2 and TRBJ2-2, with a possible D match to TRBD2 (5 bases). Germline V gene data show CDR1 as SGHAT and CDR2 as FQNNGV. The CDR3 is 15 amino acids. V gave up 5 bases and J gave up 6 bases, with 16 bases separating them. CDR3 residues: CASSPGPGVAGELFF. Written as DNA, the CDR3 is TGTGCCAGCAGCCCGGGCCCCGGGGTCGCCGGGGAGCTGTTTTTT.

The J gene is TRBJ1-2, the V gene TRBV7-8, with a weak D call TRBD1 (5 bases). There are 15 residues in the CDR3. The V and J ends lost 4 bases and 1 base respectively, with 13 bases between them. CDR1 and CDR2 from the germline V gene are SGHVS and FQNEAQ. CDR3 amino acids: CASSSRSGLNYGYTF. As DNA, the CDR3 is TGTGCCAGCAGCTCTAGGTCAGGGCTTAACTATGGCTACACCTTC.

V and J are TRBV29-1 and TRBJ1-2, with TRBD1 identical over 8 bases. Germline CDR1 SQVTM, CDR2 ANQGSEA. The CDR3 consists of 12 residues. With 4 bases clipped from V and 8 bases from J, the junction kept 6 bases outside the gene matches. CDR3 sequence reads: CSVVGQGSGYTF. Here the CDR3 DNA reads TGCAGCGTTGTAGGACAGGGCAGCGGCTACACCTTC.

The chain uses TRBV9 and TRBJ1-4; perhaps TRBD1 as D (6 bases). Trimming removed 4 bases from V and 0 bases from J, with 10 bases in between. Germline-derived CDR1 and CDR2 are SGDLS and YYNGEE. The CDR3 is made up of 15 amino acids. The CDR3 reads CASSLGGSTNEKLFF. The CDR3 nucleotides are TGTGCCAGCAGCCTGGGGGGCTCAACTAATGAAAAACTGTTTTTT.

The chain combines TRBV11-1 with TRBJ1-1; 10 bases match TRBD1. The CDR3 is made up of 14 amino acids. The germline CDR1 and CDR2 sequences are SGHAT and FQDESV (reference sequence). Trimming removed 4 bases from V and 1 base from J; junction bases left unmatched: 0. The CDR3 DNA reads TGTGCCAGCAGCTGGGACAGGGGGAACACTGAAGCTTTCTTT. Its translation: CASSWDRGNTEAFF.

The chain links TRBV7-9 to TRBJ2-7, with D possibly being TRBD2 (5 bases). The CDR3 length is 13 residues. The V gene's germline CDR1 is SEHNR and CDR2 FQNEAQ (reference sequence). V lost 2 bases, J lost 5 bases, and 10 bases lay in between. CDR3: CASSLRGFDEQYF. The DNA of the CDR3 is TGTGCCAGCAGCTTAAGAGGGTTCGACGAGCAGTACTTC.

This clone was observed a single time. The V call is TRBV13, the J call TRBJ1-2; D not certain. V dropped 4 bases and J dropped 0 bases, with 12 bases sitting between them. This CDR3 has 15 amino acids. Germline V gene data show CDR1 as PRHDT and CDR2 as FYEKMQ (reference sequence). CDR3 loop: CASSYRTEANYGYTF. The CDR3 DNA reads as TGTGCCAGCAGCTACCGGACGGAAGCTAACTATGGCTACACCTTC. The full variable domain, with the rest looked up from reference TRBV13 and TRBJ1-2, is AAGVIQSPRHLIKEKRETATLKCYPIPRHDTVYWYQQGPGQDPQFLISFYEKMQSDKGSIPDRFSAQQFSDYHSELNMSSLELGDSALYFCASSYRTEANYGYTFGSGTRLTVV.

The DNA of the CDR3 is TGTGCCTCGGAAAACCCTTCATCGGCTTTCTTT. This translates into CASENPSSAFF. The rearrangement links TRBV19 to TRBJ1-1; D is ambiguous. Germline V gene lookup returns CDR1 LNHDA and CDR2 SQIVND (reference sequence). Trimming took off 11 bases at V and 11 bases at J, with 18 bases between the two ends. The CDR3 has 11 amino acids. Variable domain in full (rest from reference TRBV19 and TRBJ1-1): DGGITQSPKYLFRKEGQNVTLSCEQNLNHDAMYWYRQDPGQGLRLIYYSQIVNDFQKGDIAEGYSVSREKKESFPLTVTSAQKNPTAFYLCASENPSSAFFGQGTRLTVV.

The chain recombines TRBV27 with TRBJ2-3; a possible D gene is TRBD2 (5 bases). With 5 bases removed from V and 4 bases from J, the gap between germline ends came to 16 bases. The CDR3 runs to 15 residues. Per germline, CDR1 MNHEY and CDR2 SMNVEV (reference sequence). CDR3 in DNA: TGTGCCAGCAGTAACTACGGATCCGGGGCAGATACGCAGTATTTT. Its translation is CASSNYGSGADTQYF.

This chain joins TRBV10-3 and TRBJ2-2; D is possibly TRBD1 (6 bases). Per germline, CDR1 ENHRY and CDR2 SYGVKD. V shed 7 bases and J shed 1 base, with 16 bases lying between them. The CDR3 extends over 16 amino acids. CDR3: CAINAPGHMNTGELFF. The CDR3 DNA follows: TGTGCCATCAATGCTCCGGGACACATGAACACCGGGGAGCTGTTTTTT.

The chain joins TRBV7-2 to TRBJ2-5, with TRBD2 identical over 12 bases. The CDR3 has 14 residues. The germline V gene encodes CDR1 SGHTA and CDR2 FQGNSA. With 5 bases clipped from V and 9 bases from J, the junction kept 7 bases outside the gene matches. CDR3 coding DNA: TGTGCCAGCAGCGACCTAGCGGGAGGGGCGGCCCAGTACTTC. It yields the protein CASSDLAGGAAQYF.

The CDR3 is CATSRAPRTGQEQYF. DNA of the CDR3: TGTGCCACCAGCAGAGCCCCCCGGACAGGGCAGGAGCAGTACTTC. This rearrangement joins TRBV15 to TRBJ2-7; 8 nucleotides align to TRBD1. Trimming cost V 1 base and J 7 bases; bases outside gene matches: 9. CDR1 and CDR2 from the germline V gene are LNHNV and YYDKDF (reference sequence). CDR3 length: 15 residues.

The rearrangement uses TRBV29-1 and TRBJ2-2; TRBD1 matches at 9 bases. Per the germline V gene, CDR1 is SQVTM and CDR2 is ANQGSEA. CDR3 length equals 12 residues. The trim removed 7 bases at V and 5 bases at J, leaving 2 bases unmatched. Written as DNA, the CDR3 is TGCAGCGGGGACAGGGAGACCGGGGAGCTGTTTTTT. Translation: CSGDRETGELFF.

This clone was counted only a few times. The V call is TRBV7-9, the J call TRBJ1-1, with D unclear. V was shortened by 5 bases and J by 0 bases, with 10 bases between the two germline ends. Germline CDR1 SEHNR, CDR2 FQNEAQ (reference sequence). This CDR3 is 14 amino acids long. CDR3 loop: CASSPVLMNTEAFF. The CDR3 nucleotides read TGTGCCAGCAGCCCTGTCCTAATGAACACTGAAGCTTTCTTT.

V usage is TRBV9 and J usage is TRBJ2-2; tentatively, D is TRBD1 or TRBD2 (7 bases each). Deletions cut 4 bases from V and 3 bases from J, with 19 bases between. Germline V gene data show CDR1 as SGDLS and CDR2 as YYNGEE. The CDR3 loop spans 17 amino acids. This CDR3 is CASSPSGGGPYTGELFF. CDR3 DNA sequence: TGTGCCAGCAGCCCCTCAGGGGGAGGGCCGTACACCGGGGAGCTGTTTTTT.

This clone was found once. V gene TRBV7-3 combines with J gene TRBJ1-1; 7 nucleotides match TRBD1. The CDR3 is 14 amino acids. Losses at the gene ends were 3 bases for V and 6 bases for J; bases not matched to a gene: 7. Per germline, CDR1 SGHTA and CDR2 FQGTGA. Here the CDR3 DNA reads TGTGCCAGCAGCTTGACAGGGCAAACTTCTGAAGCTTTCTTT. Protein: CASSLTGQTSEAFF.

The table lists this clone with a count of one. The chain combines TRBV30 with TRBJ2-7; 8 bases match TRBD2. This CDR3 region has 14 residues. V lost 0 bases to trimming and J lost 2 bases; unmatched junction nucleotides: 3. From germline, CDR1 is GTSNPN and CDR2 SVGIG (reference sequence). For the CDR3, the DNA is TGTGCCTGGAGTGTGGGCGGGAGGCCCTACGAGCAGTACTTC. Translation gives CAWSVGGRPYEQYF.

The V call is TRBV5-6, the J call TRBJ1-2; 9 bases line up with TRBD1. From germline, CDR1 is SGHDT and CDR2 YYEEEE. V shed 4 bases, J shed 9 bases, and the junction held 10 bases outside the gene matches. This CDR3 is built from 14 residues. In DNA, the CDR3 is TGTGCCAGCAGCCCCGGGACAGGGCTTTTCCGCTACACCTTC. This encodes CASSPGTGLFRYTF.

V is TRBV28 and J is TRBJ2-7; the D gene is possibly TRBD1 (6 bases). With 2 bases removed from V and 6 bases from J, the gap between germline ends came to 14 bases. This CDR3 spans 14 amino acids. Germline V gene lookup returns CDR1 MDHEN and CDR2 SYDVKM. In DNA form, the CDR3 reads TGTGCCAGCAGTTTAATAGGGACAAGACCCGAGCAGTACTTC. It encodes CASSLIGTRPEQYF. Looking up the rest from reference TRBV28 and TRBJ2-7 gives the full variable domain: DVKVTQSSRYLVKRTGEKVFLECVQDMDHENMFWYRQDPGLGLRLIYFSYDVKMKEKGDIPEGYSVSREKKERFSLILESASTNQTSMYLCASSLIGTRPEQYFGPGTRLTVT.

There are a few counts of this clone. V is TRBV5-1 and J is TRBJ1-4; D perhaps matches TRBD1 (6 bases). The CDR3 spans 15 residues. CDR1 and CDR2 (germline): SGHRS, YFSETQ. Deletions cut 5 bases from V and 8 bases from J, with 19 bases between. As DNA, the CDR3 is TGCGCCAGCAGAGACGGAACAGGGTGGGAGGAAAAACTGTTTTTT. This codes for CASRDGTGWEEKLFF.

J is TRBJ2-7 and V is TRBV28, with 13 bases aligning to TRBD2. Germline CDR1 and CDR2: MDHEN and SYDVKM. V shed 3 bases and J 2 bases; nucleotides not matched to a gene: 7. This CDR3 spans 17 amino acids. CDR3 in amino acids: CASSFGLAGEVTYEQYF. The CDR3 DNA follows: TGTGCCAGCAGTTTCGGACTAGCGGGAGAGGTAACCTACGAGCAGTACTTC.

The chain carries TRBV5-4 and TRBJ2-3, with 8 positions matching TRBD2. From germline, CDR1 is SGHNT and CDR2 YYREEE (reference sequence). V was pared by 0 bases and J by 0 bases, with 3 bases of the junction left unmatched. The CDR3 length is 16 residues. CDR3 protein: CASSLEIAGSTDTQYF. DNA for the CDR3: TGTGCCAGCAGCTTGGAAATAGCGGGGAGCACAGATACGCAGTATTTT.

The chain employs TRBV7-2 and TRBJ2-7; D perhaps matches TRBD1 (6 bases). V was shortened by 5 bases and J by 0 bases, with 17 bases between the two germline ends. The CDR3 is made up of 16 amino acids. Germline assignment: CDR1 SGHTA and CDR2 FQGNSA. Written as DNA, the CDR3 is TGTGCCAGCAGCGGAGTAACAGGGCCCAACTCCTACGAGCAGTACTTC. Amino acid sequence: CASSGVTGPNSYEQYF.

The CDR3 reads CSVIWREQYF. CDR3 DNA: TGCAGCGTTATTTGGAGGGAGCAGTACTTC. The chain has TRBV29-1 and TRBJ2-7; TRBD2 might be the D (5 bases). Germline V gene data show CDR1 as SQVTM and CDR2 as ANQGSEA. The CDR3 sequence is 10 residues long. Trimming took 5 bases from V and 7 from J, leaving 9 bases between them.

The V call is TRBV7-2, the J call TRBJ2-1; 10 bases match TRBD2. V was clipped by 6 bases and J by 0 bases; unmatched bases: 2. CDR1 and CDR2 from the germline V gene are SGHTA and FQGNSA. This CDR3 spans 15 amino acids. CDR3 bases: TGTGCCAGCAGTGTAGCGGGAGGCTCCTACAATGAGCAGTTCTTC. It codes for CASSVAGGSYNEQFF.

The chain couples TRBV28 to TRBJ1-2, with D uncertain. Germline loops: CDR1 MDHEN, CDR2 SYDVKM. Trimming left V 6 bases short and J 3 bases short, with 14 bases between. This CDR3 comprises 14 residues. CDR3 nucleotides: TGTGCCAGCAGGGAGAGGACCTACGACTATGGCTACACCTTC. Translation: CASRERTYDYGYTF.

The gene calls are TRBV27 and TRBJ2-1; D call uncertain. Trimming removed 7 bases from V and 3 bases from J, with 22 bases in between. Germline CDR1 and CDR2: MNHEY and SMNVEV (reference sequence). The CDR3 runs to 17 residues. The DNA of the CDR3 is TGTGCCAGCACCAAGAACGGCTTCGCCCTACTCTACAATGAGCAGTTCTTC. Translating it yields CASTKNGFALLYNEQFF.

This chain joins TRBV27 and TRBJ1-1, with no clear D. The CDR3 is 14 residues long. The V and J ends lost 6 bases and 0 bases respectively, with 11 bases between them. Germline V gives CDR1 MNHEY, CDR2 SMNVEV (reference sequence). CDR3 sequence (DNA): TGTGCCAGCAGAACCGTTCTCATGAACACTGAAGCTTTCTTT. This sequence encodes CASRTVLMNTEAFF.